These T cell receptor beta chains were read from a single sample in a study of OX40 agonist ivuxolimab in advanced cancers. TCRdb's copy holds only in-frame clones and misses some; the assay was immunoSEQ multiplex PCR. The table has about 92,000 clones, roughly 90% seen once; the top ten hold around 0.35%. This specimen consisted of CD4+ or CD8+ T cells sorted from blood, obtained in a trial of the OX40 agonist ivuxolimab. All receptors derive from an adult with an advanced solid tumor such as melanoma, head and neck, liver or kidney cancer. Both conserved end residues are part of each CDR3. Each record gives: V gene, J gene, D gene, CDR3 DNA, CDR3 protein. A D gene is named only where the DNA matches it firmly.

V gene: TRBV13; J gene: TRBJ2-1; D gene: -; CDR3 DNA: TGTGCCAGCAGCTTACCATACAATGAGCAGTTCTTC; CDR3 protein: CASSLPYNEQFF
V gene: TRBV29-1; J gene: TRBJ2-5; D gene: -; CDR3 DNA: TGCAGCGCCAGTCGCCAAGAGACCCAGTACTTC; CDR3 protein: CSASRQETQYF
V gene: TRBV19; J gene: TRBJ2-1; D gene: TRBD1; CDR3 DNA: TGTGCCAGTAGTAGGACAGGCCCCTACAATGAGCAGTTCTTC; CDR3 protein: CASSRTGPYNEQFF
V gene: TRBV5-1; J gene: TRBJ2-3; D gene: TRBD2; CDR3 DNA: TGCGCCAGCAGCCAGGCGGCTAGCGGGAGGGGAGATACGCAGTATTTT; CDR3 protein: CASSQAASGRGDTQYF
V gene: TRBV10-3; J gene: TRBJ2-1; D gene: TRBD2; CDR3 DNA: TGTGCCATCAGCCCGGGACTAGCGGGAGATGAGCAGTTCTTC; CDR3 protein: CAISPGLAGDEQFF
V gene: TRBV19; J gene: TRBJ2-3; D gene: TRBD2; CDR3 DNA: TGTGCCAGTAGTTCCCAAGCGGGAGCTAGGACAGATACGCAGTATTTT; CDR3 protein: CASSSQAGARTDTQYF
V gene: TRBV9; J gene: TRBJ2-1; D gene: -; CDR3 DNA: TGTGCCAGCAGCGTAGGCACCAATGAGCAGTTCTTC; CDR3 protein: CASSVGTNEQFF
V gene: TRBV7-8; J gene: TRBJ2-6; D gene: TRBD1; CDR3 DNA: TGTGCCAGCAGCAACCGACAGGGGGCGCTCCTTGGGGCCAACGTCCTGACTTTC; CDR3 protein: CASSNRQGALLGANVLTF
V gene: TRBV6-5; J gene: TRBJ2-7; D gene: -; CDR3 DNA: TGTGCCAGCAGTTACTTATGGCAGGAGGTCTACGAGCAGTACTTC; CDR3 protein: CASSYLWQEVYEQYF
V gene: TRBV11-2; J gene: TRBJ2-1; D gene: TRBD1; CDR3 DNA: TGTGCCAGCAGCCCGCGGACAGGGTTACGGGACGGGGGATTCTTC; CDR3 protein: CASSPRTGLRDGGFF
V gene: TRBV5-1; J gene: TRBJ2-7; D gene: -; CDR3 DNA: TGCGCCAGCAGCTTGGGACCTACGGGCGGGACCTACGAGCAGTACTTC; CDR3 protein: CASSLGPTGGTYEQYF
V gene: TRBV28; J gene: TRBJ2-5; D gene: TRBD1; CDR3 DNA: TGTGCCAGCAGTCCCTCGGGCAGGGGGCGGAGAGAGACCCAGTACTTC; CDR3 protein: CASSPSGRGRRETQYF